This T cell receptor beta chain derives from a study of T cell repertoires in cytomegalovirus infection. TCRdb used MiXCR to reprocess the reads, holding one entry per CDR3 protein. Counted here are about 300,000 distinct CDR3 sequences, about 8.8% occurring once; the ten biggest clones make up less than 3%. From germline, CDR1 is PRHDT and CDR2 FYEKMQ (reference sequence). The CDR3 contains 15 residues. V lost 4 bases and J 4 bases, leaving 16 bases between the germline ends. Points on this clonotype: Its antigen is as yet unknown.

Findings of the study overall: What dominated the ex vivo response were HLA-C-restricted CMV-specific TCR beta clonotypes.

The source of this sequence is a human donor in good health (CMV status not recorded). Some clones in this sample may be carry-over from other donors' samples. The chain joins TRBV13 to TRBJ1-2; tentative D call: TRBD1 (5 bases). The material sequenced was PBMCs. The CDR3 region is CASSSNLVGTYGYTF. The CDR3 DNA is TGTGCCAGCAGCTCAAACCTAGTAGGGACCTATGGCTACACCTTC.